Sequencing of this T cell receptor (beta chain) was carried out in a study of T cell changes during pregnancy in multiple sclerosis. The CDR3 extends over 14 amino acids. Germline lookup yields CDR1 KGHSH and CDR2 LQKENI. With 3 bases clipped from V and 2 bases from J, the junction kept 4 bases outside the gene matches. Data came from immunoSEQ multiplex PCR; TCRdb stores just in-frame clones and leaves some out. The sample shows 84,000 or so clones, around 93% of them seen only once. This TCR derives from a female donor with multiple sclerosis, enrolled in a pregnancy study. The source was peripheral blood, collected in the third trimester of pregnancy. The rearrangement joins TRBV18 to TRBJ2-7; 7 bases match TRBD1. The CDR3 here is CASSPGQLTYEQYF. The DNA for the CDR3 is TGTGCCAGCTCACCGGGACAGCTTACCTACGAGCAGTACTTC.